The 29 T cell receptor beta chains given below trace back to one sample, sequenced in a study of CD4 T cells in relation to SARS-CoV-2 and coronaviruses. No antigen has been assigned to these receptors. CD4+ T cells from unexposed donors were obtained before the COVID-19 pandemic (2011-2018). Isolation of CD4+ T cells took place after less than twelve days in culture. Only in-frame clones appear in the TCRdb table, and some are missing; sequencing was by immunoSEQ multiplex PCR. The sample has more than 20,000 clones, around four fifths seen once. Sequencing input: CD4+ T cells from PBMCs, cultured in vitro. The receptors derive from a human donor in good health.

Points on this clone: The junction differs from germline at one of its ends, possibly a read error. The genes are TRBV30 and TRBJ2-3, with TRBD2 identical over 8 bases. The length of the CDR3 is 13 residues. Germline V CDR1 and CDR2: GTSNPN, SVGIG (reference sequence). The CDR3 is CASGSGFTDTQYF. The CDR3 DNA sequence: TGCGCGAGCGGGAGTGGTTTCACAGATACGCAGTATTTT.

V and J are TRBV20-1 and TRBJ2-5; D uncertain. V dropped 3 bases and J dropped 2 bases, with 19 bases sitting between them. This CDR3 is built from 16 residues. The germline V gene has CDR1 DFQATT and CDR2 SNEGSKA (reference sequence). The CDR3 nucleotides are TGCAGTGCTAGTTCTAGTACGAAGATTGATCAAGAGACCCAGTACTTC. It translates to CSASSSTKIDQETQYF.

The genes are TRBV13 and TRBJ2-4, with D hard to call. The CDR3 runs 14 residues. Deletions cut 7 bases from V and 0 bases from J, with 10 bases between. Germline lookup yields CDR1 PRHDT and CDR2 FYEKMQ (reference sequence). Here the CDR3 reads CASTSPLAKNIQYF. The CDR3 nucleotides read TGTGCCAGCACCAGCCCACTAGCCAAAAACATTCAGTACTTC.

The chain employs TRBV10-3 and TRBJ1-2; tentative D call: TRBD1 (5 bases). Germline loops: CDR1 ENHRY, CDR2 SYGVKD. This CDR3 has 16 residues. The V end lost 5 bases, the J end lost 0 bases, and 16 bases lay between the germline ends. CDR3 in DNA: TGTGCCATCAGTCCTCACCCGGACACCTCTAACTATGGCTACACCTTC. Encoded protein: CAISPHPDTSNYGYTF.

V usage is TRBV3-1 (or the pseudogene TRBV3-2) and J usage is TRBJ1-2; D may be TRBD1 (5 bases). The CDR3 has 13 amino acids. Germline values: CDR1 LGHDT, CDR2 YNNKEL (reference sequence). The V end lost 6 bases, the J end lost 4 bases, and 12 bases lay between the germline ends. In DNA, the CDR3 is TGTGCCAGCAGGACCGGGACGGGCTATGGCTACACCTTC. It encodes CASRTGTGYGYTF.

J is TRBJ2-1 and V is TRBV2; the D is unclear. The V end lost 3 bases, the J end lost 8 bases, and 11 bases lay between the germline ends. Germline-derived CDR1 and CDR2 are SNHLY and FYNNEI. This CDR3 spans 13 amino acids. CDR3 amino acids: CASSDGLGDEQFF. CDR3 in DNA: TGTGCCAGCAGTGACGGGTTAGGCGATGAGCAGTTCTTC.

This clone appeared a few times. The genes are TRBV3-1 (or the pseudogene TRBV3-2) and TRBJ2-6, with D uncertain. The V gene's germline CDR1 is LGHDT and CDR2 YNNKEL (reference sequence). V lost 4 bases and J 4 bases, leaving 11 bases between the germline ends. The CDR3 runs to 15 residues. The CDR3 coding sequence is TGTGCCAGCAGCCCCGTTGTGTCCGGGGCCAACGTCCTGACTTTC. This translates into CASSPVVSGANVLTF.

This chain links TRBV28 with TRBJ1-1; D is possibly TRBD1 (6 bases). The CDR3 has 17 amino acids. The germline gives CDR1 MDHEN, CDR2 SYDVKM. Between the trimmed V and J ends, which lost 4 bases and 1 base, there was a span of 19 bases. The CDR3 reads CASSSTTGSEGNTEAFF. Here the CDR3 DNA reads TGTGCCAGCAGTTCCACCACAGGGTCGGAAGGGAACACTGAAGCTTTCTTT.

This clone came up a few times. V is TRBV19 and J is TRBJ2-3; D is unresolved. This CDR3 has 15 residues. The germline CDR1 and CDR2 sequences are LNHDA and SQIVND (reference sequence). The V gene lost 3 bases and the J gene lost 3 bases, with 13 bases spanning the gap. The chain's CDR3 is CASSITNALTDTQYF. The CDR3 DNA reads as TGTGCCAGTAGTATCACGAACGCTTTAACAGATACGCAGTATTTT.

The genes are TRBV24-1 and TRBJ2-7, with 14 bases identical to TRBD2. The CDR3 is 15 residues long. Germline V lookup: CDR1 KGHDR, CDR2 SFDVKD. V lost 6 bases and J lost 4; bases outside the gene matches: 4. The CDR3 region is CATSTGTSGRYEQYF. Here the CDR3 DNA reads TGTGCCACCAGTACCGGGACTAGCGGGAGATACGAGCAGTACTTC.

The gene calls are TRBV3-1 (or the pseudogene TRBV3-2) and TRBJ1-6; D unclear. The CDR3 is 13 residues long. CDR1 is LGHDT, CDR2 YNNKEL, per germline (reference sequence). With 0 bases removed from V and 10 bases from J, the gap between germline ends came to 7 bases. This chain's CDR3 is CASSQEQRSPLHF. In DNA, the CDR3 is TGTGCCAGCAGCCAAGAACAGAGATCACCCCTCCACTTT.

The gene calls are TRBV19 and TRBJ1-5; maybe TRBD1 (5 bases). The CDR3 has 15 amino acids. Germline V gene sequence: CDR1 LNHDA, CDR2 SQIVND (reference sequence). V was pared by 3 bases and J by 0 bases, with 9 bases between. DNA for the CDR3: TGTGCCAGTAGTATGACAGTAAATAGCAATCAGCCCCAGCATTTT. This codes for CASSMTVNSNQPQHF.

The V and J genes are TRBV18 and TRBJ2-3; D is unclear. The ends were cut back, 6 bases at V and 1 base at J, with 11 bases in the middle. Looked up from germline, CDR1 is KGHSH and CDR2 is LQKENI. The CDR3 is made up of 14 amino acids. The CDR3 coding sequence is TGTGCCAGCTCGAGCTACCCCTGCACAGATACGCAGTATTTT. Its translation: CASSSYPCTDTQYF. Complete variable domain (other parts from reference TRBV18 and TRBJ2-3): NAGVMQNPRHLVRRRGQEARLRCSPMKGHSHVYWYRQLPEEGLKFMVYLQKENIIDESGMPKERFSAEFPKEGPSILRIQQVVRGDSAAYFCASSSYPCTDTQYFGPGTRLTVL.

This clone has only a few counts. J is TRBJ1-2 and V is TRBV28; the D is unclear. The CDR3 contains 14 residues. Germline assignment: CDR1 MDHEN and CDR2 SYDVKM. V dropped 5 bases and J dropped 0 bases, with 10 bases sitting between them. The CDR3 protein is CASSANPPNYGYTF. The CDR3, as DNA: TGTGCCAGCAGTGCAAACCCCCCTAACTATGGCTACACCTTC.

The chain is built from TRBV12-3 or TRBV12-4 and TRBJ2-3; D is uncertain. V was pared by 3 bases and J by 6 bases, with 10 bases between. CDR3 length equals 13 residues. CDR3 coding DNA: TGTGCCAGCAGTTTTGTAAAGGCGGATACGCAGTATTTT. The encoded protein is CASSFVKADTQYF.

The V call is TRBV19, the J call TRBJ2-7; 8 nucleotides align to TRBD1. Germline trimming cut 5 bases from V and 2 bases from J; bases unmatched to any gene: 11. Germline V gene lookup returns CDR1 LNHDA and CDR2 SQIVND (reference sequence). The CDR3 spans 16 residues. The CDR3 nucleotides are TGTGCCAGTAGTTCACCCTACCGGGACAGGACCTACGAGCAGTACTTC. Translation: CASSSPYRDRTYEQYF.

CDR3 in amino acids: CASSFQGLGAGRGNEQFF. CDR3 coding DNA: TGTGCCAGCAGTTTTCAGGGGCTTGGAGCGGGAAGGGGGAATGAGCAGTTCTTC. V is TRBV27 and J is TRBJ2-1; perhaps TRBD2 as D (7 bases). Trimming left V 3 bases short and J 7 bases short, with 25 bases between. Germline V gives CDR1 MNHEY, CDR2 SMNVEV (reference sequence). This CDR3 comprises 18 residues.

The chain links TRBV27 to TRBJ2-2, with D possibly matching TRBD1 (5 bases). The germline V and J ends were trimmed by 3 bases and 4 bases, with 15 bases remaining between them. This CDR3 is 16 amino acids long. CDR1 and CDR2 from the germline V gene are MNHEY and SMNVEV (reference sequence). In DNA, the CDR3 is TGTGCCAGCAGTTTCAGGGCAGGGTGGGCCACCGGGGAGCTGTTTTTT. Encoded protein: CASSFRAGWATGELFF.

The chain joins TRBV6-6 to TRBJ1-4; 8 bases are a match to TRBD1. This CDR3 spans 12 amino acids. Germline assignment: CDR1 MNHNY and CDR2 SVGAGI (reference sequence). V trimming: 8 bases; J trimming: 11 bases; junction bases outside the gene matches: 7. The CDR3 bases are TGTGCCAGCCTAAATCAGGGGGCGAAACTGTTTTTT. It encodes CASLNQGAKLFF.

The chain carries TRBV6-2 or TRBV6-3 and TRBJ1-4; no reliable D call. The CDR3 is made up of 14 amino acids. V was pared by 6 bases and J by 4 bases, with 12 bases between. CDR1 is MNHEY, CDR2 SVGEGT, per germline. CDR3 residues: CASSRVLRNEKLFF. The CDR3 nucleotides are TGTGCCAGCAGCCGAGTCCTCCGTAATGAAAAACTGTTTTTT.

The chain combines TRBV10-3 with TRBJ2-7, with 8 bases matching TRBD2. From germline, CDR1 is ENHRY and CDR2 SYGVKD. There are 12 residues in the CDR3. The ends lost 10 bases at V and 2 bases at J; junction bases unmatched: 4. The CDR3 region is CATGRAAYEQYF. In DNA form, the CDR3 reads TGTGCCACCGGGAGGGCAGCCTACGAGCAGTACTTC.

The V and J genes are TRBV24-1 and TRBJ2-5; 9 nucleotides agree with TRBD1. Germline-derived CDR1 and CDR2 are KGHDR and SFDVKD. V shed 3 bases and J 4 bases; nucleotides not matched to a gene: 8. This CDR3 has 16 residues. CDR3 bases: TGTGCCACCAGTGATAATAGGACAGGGGACGGAGAGACCCAGTACTTC. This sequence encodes CATSDNRTGDGETQYF.

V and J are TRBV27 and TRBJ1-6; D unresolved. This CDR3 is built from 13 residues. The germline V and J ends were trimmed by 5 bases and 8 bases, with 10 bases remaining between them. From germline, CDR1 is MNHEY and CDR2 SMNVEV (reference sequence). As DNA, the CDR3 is TGTGCCAGCAGTGGCGTCAGGTATTCACCCCTCCACTTT. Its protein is CASSGVRYSPLHF.

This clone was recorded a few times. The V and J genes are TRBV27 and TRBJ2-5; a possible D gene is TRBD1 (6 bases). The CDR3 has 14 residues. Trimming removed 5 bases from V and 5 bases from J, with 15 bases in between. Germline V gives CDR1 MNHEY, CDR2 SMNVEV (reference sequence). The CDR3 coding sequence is TGTGCCAGCAGTCCTAACAGGGATTGGGAGACCCAGTACTTC. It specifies CASSPNRDWETQYF.

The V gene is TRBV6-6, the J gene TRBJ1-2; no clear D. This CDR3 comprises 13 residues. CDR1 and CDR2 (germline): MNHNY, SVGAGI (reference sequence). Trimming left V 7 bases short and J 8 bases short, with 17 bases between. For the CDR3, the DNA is TGTGCCAGCATCCTCAACCGGGAGGAAGGCTACACCTTC. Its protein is CASILNREEGYTF.

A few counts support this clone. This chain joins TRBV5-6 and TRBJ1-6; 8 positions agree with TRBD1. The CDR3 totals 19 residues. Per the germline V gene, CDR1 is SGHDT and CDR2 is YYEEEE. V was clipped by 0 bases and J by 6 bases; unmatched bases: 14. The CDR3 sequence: CASSLVGGQGRGVNSPLHF. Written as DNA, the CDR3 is TGTGCCAGCAGCTTGGTGGGTGGACAGGGAAGGGGAGTTAATTCACCCCTCCACTTT.

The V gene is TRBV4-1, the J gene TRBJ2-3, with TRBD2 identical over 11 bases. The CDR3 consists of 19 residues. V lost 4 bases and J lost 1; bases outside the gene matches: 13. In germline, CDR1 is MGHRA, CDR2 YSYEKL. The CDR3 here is CASSRLLAGGGTGTDTQYF. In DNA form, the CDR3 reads TGCGCCAGCAGCCGTCTTCTAGCGGGAGGCGGGACTGGCACAGATACGCAGTATTTT.

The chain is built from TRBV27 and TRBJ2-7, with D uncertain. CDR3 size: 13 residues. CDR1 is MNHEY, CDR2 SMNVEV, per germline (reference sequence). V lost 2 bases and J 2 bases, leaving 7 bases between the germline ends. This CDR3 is CASSLGTPYEQYF. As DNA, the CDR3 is TGTGCCAGCAGTTTAGGTACTCCCTACGAGCAGTACTTC.

The CDR3 here is CASSVGLGSTGSSTDTQYF. CDR3 nucleotide sequence: TGTGCCAGCAGCGTAGGCCTTGGGAGCACAGGCTCTAGCACAGATACGCAGTATTTT. The chain is built from TRBV9 and TRBJ2-3; D tentatively fits TRBD1 or TRBD2 (5 bases each). There are 19 residues in the CDR3. Trimming removed 0 bases at V and 0 bases at J, with 20 bases between. The V gene's germline CDR1 is SGDLS and CDR2 YYNGEE.